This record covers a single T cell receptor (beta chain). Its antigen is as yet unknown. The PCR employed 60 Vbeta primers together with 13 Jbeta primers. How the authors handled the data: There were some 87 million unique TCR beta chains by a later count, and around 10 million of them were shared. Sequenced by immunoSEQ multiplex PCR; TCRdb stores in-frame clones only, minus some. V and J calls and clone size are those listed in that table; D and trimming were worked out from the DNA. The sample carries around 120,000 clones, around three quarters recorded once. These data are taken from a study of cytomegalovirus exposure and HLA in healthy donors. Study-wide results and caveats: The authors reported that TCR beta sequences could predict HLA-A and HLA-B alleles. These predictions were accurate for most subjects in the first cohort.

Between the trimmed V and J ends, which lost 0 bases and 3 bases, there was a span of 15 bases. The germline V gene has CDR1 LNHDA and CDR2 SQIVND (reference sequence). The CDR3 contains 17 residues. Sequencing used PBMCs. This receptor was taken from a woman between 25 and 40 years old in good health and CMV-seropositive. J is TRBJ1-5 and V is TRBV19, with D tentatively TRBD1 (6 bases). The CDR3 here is CASSIDWGGRDNQPQHF. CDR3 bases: TGTGCCAGTAGTATAGATTGGGGGGGCAGGGACAATCAGCCCCAGCATTTT.